This T cell receptor beta chain was recovered during a study of CD8 T cells in ankylosing spondylitis. Concerning this clonotype itself: Its antigen is undetermined.

Library preparation for TCR beta used quantitative 5'-RACE with molecular barcodes. One entry per CDR3 protein, called by TCRdb with MiXCR from the 5' RACE reads. The sample contains some 800,000 distinct CDR3 sequences, approximately 10% of which appear only once. The germline V gene has CDR1 SGHVS and CDR2 FNYEAQ. With V trimmed by 0 bases and J by 10 bases, 9 bases remained unmatched. The CDR3 covers 17 residues. Whole-study results and caveats: Typical of ankylosing spondylitis blood, it appeared, was a TCR beta motif of 7 or 8 highly homologous variants. The clones that were linked to disease were reported to be significantly enriched in matched synovial fluid samples from ankylosing spondylitis patients. Peripheral blood samples showed relatively rare disease-linked clones, and these clones were CD8+. Earlier studies detected some motif variants in reactive arthritis synovial fluid and blood.

The genes are TRBV7-6 and TRBJ2-2; 12 bases agree with TRBD2. The material sequenced was blood, either unsorted or a sorted T cell fraction (not recorded which). The sequence came from a male donor with ankylosing spondylitis. CDR3 nucleotides: TGTGCCAGCAGCTTAGCCGCGGCGACTAGCGGGAGCGAGGAGCTGTTTTTT. Amino acid sequence: CASSLAAATSGSEELFF.